A single sample is the source of the 30 T cell receptor beta chains below, sequenced in a study of control samples from healthy donors and cancer patients. Some clones are missing from TCRdb's copy, which holds only in-frame ones; the method was immunoSEQ multiplex PCR. Of about 140,000 clones in the sample, 91% were seen once. Specimen: blood. The receptor set was obtained from a man younger than 45 in good health.

The chain links TRBV6-5 to TRBJ1-2, with TRBD1 identical over 7 bases. In germline, CDR1 is MNHEY, CDR2 SVGAGI. V lost 6 bases to trimming and J lost 3 bases; unmatched junction nucleotides: 7. The CDR3 covers 14 residues. The CDR3 DNA reads as TGTGCCAGCAGCGCCCGGACAGGCTACTATGGCTACACCTTC. As protein: CASSARTGYYGYTF.

Here the CDR3 DNA reads TGTGCCAGCAGCTTAGGGGCCAGCTCCTACGAGCAGTACTTC. As protein: CASSLGASSYEQYF. The chain uses TRBV11-2 and TRBJ2-7; the D is unclear. Per the germline V gene, CDR1 is SGHAT and CDR2 is FQNNGV. V was clipped by 1 base and J by 0 bases, with 7 bases between them. The length of the CDR3 is 14 residues.

About this clone itself: This same CDR3 is encoded by further DNA sequences in the sample. The chain has TRBV19 and TRBJ2-2; D not resolved. V gave up 4 bases and J gave up 4 bases, with 4 bases separating them. The CDR3 is 12 residues long. In germline, CDR1 is LNHDA, CDR2 SQIVND (reference sequence). CDR3 in DNA: TGTGCCAGTAGTACACGCACCGGGGAGCTGTTTTTT. Amino acid sequence: CASSTRTGELFF.

The chain carries TRBV11-2 and TRBJ2-1; 7 bases line up with TRBD1. The CDR3 is 16 residues long. V lost 5 bases, J lost 2 bases, and 9 bases stayed unmatched. Germline lookup yields CDR1 SGHAT and CDR2 FQNNGV. DNA of the CDR3: TGTGCCAGCAGCCCATCGCAAGGGGGCGCCTACAATGAGCAGTTCTTC. Protein: CASSPSQGGAYNEQFF.

This clone was observed a single time. This chain uses TRBV19 with TRBJ1-5; 9 positions match TRBD1. CDR3 length equals 17 residues. Per the germline V gene, CDR1 is LNHDA and CDR2 is SQIVND (reference sequence). V lost 6 bases, J lost 11 bases, and 20 bases stayed unmatched. CDR3 protein: CASRTIETGGMGMAQHF. The CDR3 DNA is TGTGCCAGTAGGACGATAGAGACAGGGGGTATGGGGATGGCCCAGCATTTT.

The chain uses TRBV5-1 and TRBJ1-2, with 9 bases matching TRBD1. The CDR3 length is 14 residues. CDR1 and CDR2 from the germline V gene are SGHRS and YFSETQ. The J segment lost 3 bases and the V segment lost 6 bases, leaving 6 bases of the junction unmatched. The CDR3 spells CASTGTGSDYGYTF. The DNA for the CDR3 is TGCGCCAGCACCGGGACAGGGTCCGACTATGGCTACACCTTC.

V gene TRBV6-6 combines with J gene TRBJ1-2; no clear D. V was cut by 6 bases and J by 4 bases, with 18 bases left in between. This CDR3 is built from 15 residues. Germline CDR1 and CDR2: MNHNY and SVGAGI (reference sequence). The CDR3 DNA is TGTGCCAGCAGATCAGATCCCCTCTTCGGCTATGGCTACACCTTC. Translating it yields CASRSDPLFGYGYTF.

The sample holds one count of this clone. This chain joins TRBV27 and TRBJ2-7; 8 nucleotides line up with TRBD2. Per germline, CDR1 MNHEY and CDR2 SMNVEV (reference sequence). The trim removed 5 bases at V and 2 bases at J, leaving 5 bases unmatched. The CDR3 extends over 14 amino acids. CDR3: CASSISGTPYEQYF. The CDR3 region has the DNA TGTGCCAGCAGTATTAGCGGGACTCCCTACGAGCAGTACTTC.

V is TRBV7-6 and J is TRBJ2-6; TRBD1 agrees at 7 bases. The V gene's germline CDR1 is SGHVS and CDR2 FNYEAQ. This CDR3 has 18 residues. V dropped 4 bases and J dropped 0; count of bases not matched to a gene: 9. Written as DNA, the CDR3 is TGTGCCAGCAGCTCTACGACAGGGTTAGGCTCTGGGGCCAACGTCCTGACTTTC. This gives the protein CASSSTTGLGSGANVLTF.

This clone was seen a single time. The chain employs TRBV15 and TRBJ2-7, with D perhaps TRBD2 (5 bases). Germline V gene sequence: CDR1 LNHNV, CDR2 YYDKDF (reference sequence). V lost 0 bases to trimming and J lost 3 bases, with 6 bases between them. This CDR3 is built from 13 residues. DNA for the CDR3: TGTGCCACCAGCAGAGATGGGAGCTACGAGCAGTACTTC. Protein: CATSRDGSYEQYF.

The chain has TRBV7-9 and TRBJ2-1; 8 nucleotides agree with TRBD2. This CDR3 has 18 amino acids. The ends lost 5 bases at V and 6 bases at J; junction bases unmatched: 18. Germline V CDR1 and CDR2: SEHNR, FQNEAQ (reference sequence). The DNA for the CDR3 is TGTGCCAGCAGCCCAGCAGGACTAGCCCTACCAAGGCCCAATGAGCAGTTCTTC. It translates to CASSPAGLALPRPNEQFF.

V and J are TRBV6-5 and TRBJ2-1; TRBD2 matches at 10 bases. V dropped 8 bases and J dropped 4; count of bases not matched to a gene: 5. From germline, CDR1 is MNHEY and CDR2 SVGAGI. The CDR3 sequence is 14 residues long. CDR3 sequence: CASRGLAPYNEQFF. CDR3 sequence (DNA): TGTGCCAGCCGGGGACTAGCGCCTTACAATGAGCAGTTCTTC.

This clone was recorded only once. The gene calls are TRBV25-1 and TRBJ1-5; D perhaps matches TRBD1 (5 bases). Germline loops: CDR1 MGHDK, CDR2 SYGVNS. Trimming left V 5 bases short and J 5 bases short, with 13 bases between. The CDR3 length is 14 residues. CDR3 bases: TGTGCCAGCAGTACAGGTTCTGAGGATCAGCCCCAGCATTTT. Translating it yields CASSTGSEDQPQHF.

The chain links TRBV28 to TRBJ2-3; D is undetermined. Between the trimmed V and J ends, which lost 4 bases and 2 bases, there was a span of 10 bases. The CDR3 length is 14 residues. CDR1 is MDHEN and CDR2 is SYDVKM in the germline V gene. CDR3: CASSSLGHTDTQYF. The DNA of the CDR3 is TGTGCCAGCAGTTCACTTGGTCACACAGATACGCAGTATTTT.

The rearrangement uses TRBV27 and TRBJ1-3; D not certain. Germline CDR1 and CDR2: MNHEY and SMNVEV (reference sequence). V lost 2 bases and J 3 bases, leaving 5 bases between the germline ends. CDR3 length: 13 amino acids. The CDR3 DNA is TGTGCCAGCAGTTTAAGCGGTGGAAACACCATATATTTT. The encoded protein is CASSLSGGNTIYF.

V is TRBV7-9 and J is TRBJ2-1; D unresolved. The CDR3 contains 14 residues. The ends were cut back, 6 bases at V and 12 bases at J, with 21 bases in the middle. From germline, CDR1 is SEHNR and CDR2 FQNEAQ (reference sequence). This chain's CDR3 is CASRPPAPVSGQFF. Here the CDR3 DNA reads TGTGCCAGCAGACCTCCCGCACCAGTATCTGGGCAGTTCTTC.

The chain recombines TRBV24-1 with TRBJ1-1, with 10 bases identical to TRBD1. V trimming: 7 bases; J trimming: 1 base; junction bases outside the gene matches: 8. The CDR3 sequence is 16 residues long. Per germline, CDR1 KGHDR and CDR2 SFDVKD. In DNA form, the CDR3 reads TGTGCCACCAGGGGGACAGGGGATTCCTGGAACACTGAAGCTTTCTTT. Its protein product is CATRGTGDSWNTEAFF.

This clone was observed once. V and J are TRBV30 and TRBJ1-1, with TRBD1 matching over 9 bases. Losses at the gene ends were 0 bases for V and 5 bases for J; bases not matched to a gene: 7. Germline V gene lookup returns CDR1 GTSNPN and CDR2 SVGIG (reference sequence). CDR3 length: 15 amino acids. CDR3 in DNA: TGTGCCTGGAGTGTGGCCGGGACAGGGTGGACTGAAGCTTTCTTT. As protein: CAWSVAGTGWTEAFF.

Regarding this clone: The same CDR3 can be traced to other DNA sequences in this sample. The chain is built from TRBV24-1 and TRBJ1-1; tentatively, D is TRBD1 (5 bases). V lost 4 bases and J lost 2, with 13 bases in between. Looked up from germline, CDR1 is KGHDR and CDR2 is SFDVKD. The length of the CDR3 is 15 residues. CDR3 in amino acids: CATSDPTGGNTEAFF. CDR3 bases: TGTGCCACCAGTGACCCTACTGGGGGTAACACTGAAGCTTTCTTT.

V is TRBV6-5 and J is TRBJ2-5; 9 positions agree with TRBD2. Germline CDR1 and CDR2: MNHEY and SVGAGI. With V trimmed by 6 bases and J by 5 bases, 4 bases remained unmatched. There are 13 residues in the CDR3. The CDR3, as DNA: TGTGCCAGCAGACCCAGCGGGGGGGAGACCCAGTACTTC. Residues: CASRPSGGETQYF.

The chain carries TRBV29-1 and TRBJ1-1, with a tentative D call TRBD1 (5 bases). Germline CDR1 reads SQVTM; CDR2 reads ANQGSEA. The CDR3 has 11 residues. V lost 6 bases and J 5 bases, leaving 10 bases between the germline ends. CDR3 in amino acids: CSVADSTEAFF. As DNA, the CDR3 is TGCAGCGTAGCCGACAGTACTGAAGCTTTCTTT. Complete variable domain (other parts from reference TRBV29-1 and TRBJ1-1): SAVISQKPSRDICQRGTSLTIQCQVDSQVTMMFWYRQQPGQSLTLIATANQGSEATYESGFVIDKFPISRPNLTFSTLTVSNMSPEDSSIYLCSVADSTEAFFGQGTRLTVV.

This clone was seen once. This chain connects TRBV27 to TRBJ2-3; the match to TRBD2 covers 8 bases. J gave up 3 bases and V 2 bases, and 7 bases lay outside the gene matches. Germline V lookup: CDR1 MNHEY, CDR2 SMNVEV (reference sequence). This CDR3 has 16 residues. Here the CDR3 reads CASSLKGTRGTDTQYF. The CDR3 bases are TGTGCCAGCAGTTTAAAGGGGACTAGAGGAACAGATACGCAGTATTTT.

The V and J genes are TRBV5-1 and TRBJ2-3, with a tentative D call TRBD2 (6 bases). The CDR3 contains 15 residues. Germline V gene lookup returns CDR1 SGHRS and CDR2 YFSETQ. Trimming took 0 bases from V and 2 from J, leaving 10 bases between them. CDR3 DNA sequence: TGCGCCAGCAGCTTGGCACTAGCTTCCACAGATACGCAGTATTTT. It is translated as CASSLALASTDTQYF. The full variable domain, with the rest looked up from reference TRBV5-1 and TRBJ2-3, is KAGVTQTPRYLIKTRGQQVTLSCSPISGHRSVSWYQQTPGQGLQFLFEYFSETQRNKGNFPGRFSGRQFSNSRSEMNVSTLELGDSALYLCASSLALASTDTQYFGPGTRLTVL.

The rearrangement joins TRBV28 to TRBJ1-5; D is possibly TRBD1 (6 bases). The germline gives CDR1 MDHEN, CDR2 SYDVKM. V shed 7 bases and J shed 0 bases, with 13 bases lying between them. CDR3 length: 15 residues. This chain's CDR3 is CASILGQYSNQPQHF. The CDR3 region has the DNA TGTGCCAGCATCCTCGGACAGTATAGCAATCAGCCCCAGCATTTT.

The chain couples TRBV5-1 to TRBJ2-3; 14 bases are a match to TRBD2. The CDR3 is 16 amino acids. Germline values: CDR1 SGHRS, CDR2 YFSETQ. Trimming at V came to 3 bases and at J to 5 bases, leaving 5 bases not matched to a gene. CDR3: CASSSTSGGALDTQYF. Written as DNA, the CDR3 is TGCGCCAGCAGCTCGACTAGCGGGGGGGCCCTAGATACGCAGTATTTT.

The chain carries TRBV19 and TRBJ2-5, with 8 bases aligning to TRBD2. Germline-derived CDR1 and CDR2 are LNHDA and SQIVND (reference sequence). Losses at the gene ends were 4 bases for V and 4 bases for J; bases not matched to a gene: 5. The CDR3 spans 14 residues. The CDR3 is CASSKGRGGETQYF. The CDR3 bases are TGTGCCAGTAGTAAGGGACGGGGGGGAGAGACCCAGTACTTC.

The chain recombines TRBV11-3 with TRBJ1-3; perhaps TRBD1 as D (5 bases). This CDR3 comprises 16 residues. V was cut by 1 base and J by 2 bases, with 12 bases left in between. Per germline, CDR1 SGHNT and CDR2 YENEEA. The CDR3 DNA follows: TGTGCCAGCAGCTTAGGGGCCCGCAGGGCTGGAAACACCATATATTTT. It encodes CASSLGARRAGNTIYF.

The rearrangement joins TRBV9 to TRBJ1-2; 9 positions match TRBD1. Germline CDR1 and CDR2: SGDLS and YYNGEE. V lost 7 bases to trimming and J lost 5 bases; unmatched junction nucleotides: 9. The CDR3 consists of 14 residues. The CDR3 nucleotides are TGTGCCAGCGAGGAACAGGGGGCGTCGTATGGCTACACCTTC. It yields the protein CASEEQGASYGYTF.

The rearrangement joins TRBV28 to TRBJ1-1, with D tentatively TRBD1 (5 bases). Germline V gene data show CDR1 as MDHEN and CDR2 as SYDVKM. V shed 6 bases and J shed 11 bases, with 16 bases lying between them. The CDR3 contains 12 residues. CDR3 bases: TGTGCCAGCAGAACCGGGACGATGGGTGCTTTCTTT. This codes for CASRTGTMGAFF. Using reference TRBV28 and TRBJ1-1 for the parts outside the CDR3, the full variable domain is DVKVTQSSRYLVKRTGEKVFLECVQDMDHENMFWYRQDPGLGLRLIYFSYDVKMKEKGDIPEGYSVSREKKERFSLILESASTNQTSMYLCASRTGTMGAFFGQGTRLTVV.

This clone was observed once. CDR3 nucleotides: TGTGCCAGCAGTGAATTTGAGGGAAATCAGCCCCAGCATTTT. It is translated as CASSEFEGNQPQHF. The chain recombines TRBV2 with TRBJ1-5, with D unclear. CDR3 length: 14 residues. Trimming cost V 2 bases and J 4 bases, with 9 bases left between them. Germline V gives CDR1 SNHLY, CDR2 FYNNEI.